This TCR beta chain was captured in a study of OX40 agonist ivuxolimab in advanced cancers. Study-level information: Patients were dosed intravenously with ivuxolimab at 0.01 to 10 mg/kg every 2 weeks. Each dose-escalation patient presented with hepatocellular carcinoma, melanoma, renal cell or head and neck cancer. A history of anti-PD-1, anti-PD-L1 or anti-CTLA-4 therapy was acceptable, and over 30% had some. Study results and caveats: Antigen specificity remained undetermined for the expanded peripheral T cells.

Of note for this clone: The antigen remains undetermined.

TCRdb's table, derived via immunoSEQ multiplex PCR, lists solely in-frame clones and lacks some. The table has fewer than 110,000 clones, under 95% seen once. The sample here was CD4+ or CD8+ T cells sorted from blood, taken in a trial of the OX40 agonist ivuxolimab. The clonotype was recovered from an adult with an advanced solid tumor such as melanoma, head and neck, liver or kidney cancer.

The CDR3 spells CASSLNTGRNQPQHF. The CDR3 DNA reads TGTGCCAGCAGCTTAAACACAGGGCGCAATCAGCCCCAGCATTTT. This chain links TRBV7-3 with TRBJ1-5, with a tentative D call TRBD1 (6 bases). V was clipped by 1 base and J by 2 bases, with 9 bases between them. The V gene's germline CDR1 is SGHTA and CDR2 FQGTGA. CDR3 length: 15 residues.